This TCR beta chain was sequenced in a study of cytomegalovirus exposure and HLA in healthy donors. For the study at large: Earlier, 100 million or so unique TCR beta sequences were recovered from around 190 million T cells by an analysis.

The PCR used 60 Vbeta and 13 Jbeta primers. The protocol was immunoSEQ multiplex PCR, while the TCRdb copy is restricted to in-frame clones and leaves out a portion. The sample lists approximately 110,000 clones, roughly 63% occurring once. This CDR3 has 12 amino acids. Trimming stripped 4 bases from V and 10 bases from J, with 11 bases between. The V gene's germline CDR1 is SGHKS and CDR2 YYEKEE (reference sequence). The source is a woman between 65 and 79 years old in good health and CMV-seropositive. The sequencing input was PBMCs. V usage is TRBV5-5 and J usage is TRBJ1-4; D gene uncertain. CDR3 coding DNA: TGTGCCAGCAGCGGACTCATAGGAAAACTGTTTTTT. Translation gives CASSGLIGKLFF.